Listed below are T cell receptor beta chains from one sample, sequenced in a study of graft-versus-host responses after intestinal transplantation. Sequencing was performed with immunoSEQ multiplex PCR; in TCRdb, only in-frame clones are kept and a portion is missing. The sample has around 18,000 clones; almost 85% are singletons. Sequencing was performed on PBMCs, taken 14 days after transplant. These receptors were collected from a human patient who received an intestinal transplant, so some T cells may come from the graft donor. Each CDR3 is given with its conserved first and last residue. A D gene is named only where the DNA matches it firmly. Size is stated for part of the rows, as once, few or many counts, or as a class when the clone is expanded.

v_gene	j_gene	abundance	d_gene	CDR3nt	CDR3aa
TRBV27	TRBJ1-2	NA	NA	TGTGCCAGCAGTTTCGGGACAAACTATGGCTACACCTTC	CASSFGTNYGYTF
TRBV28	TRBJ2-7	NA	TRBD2	TGTGCCAGCAGTTTAGGGACTAGCTACGAGCAGTACTTC	CASSLGTSYEQYF
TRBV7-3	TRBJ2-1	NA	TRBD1	TGTGCCAGCAGCTCGACAGGGTCCTACAATGAGCAGTTCTTC	CASSSTGSYNEQFF
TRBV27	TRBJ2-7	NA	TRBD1	TGTGCCAGCAGTCCGACAGGGGGCCTCTACGAGCAGTACTTC	CASSPTGGLYEQYF
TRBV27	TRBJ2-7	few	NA	TGTGCCAGCAGTTCTAGAAGCTCCTACGAGCAGTACTTC	CASSSRSSYEQYF
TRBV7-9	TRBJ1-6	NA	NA	TGTGCCAGCAGCTTAGAGGCCTCCTCAGAGGGCTCCTATAATTCACCCCTCCACTTT	CASSLEASSEGSYNSPLHF
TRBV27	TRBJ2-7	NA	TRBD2	TGTGCTAGCAGTTTAAAGGGACTAGCCATCGAGCAGTACTTC	CASSLKGLAIEQYF
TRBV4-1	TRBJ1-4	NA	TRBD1	TGCGCCAGCAGCCAAGATGCGACAGGGCAGGAAAAACTGTTTTTT	CASSQDATGQEKLFF
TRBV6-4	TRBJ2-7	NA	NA	TGTGCCAGCAGTGACACCTACGAGCAGTACTTC	CASSDTYEQYF
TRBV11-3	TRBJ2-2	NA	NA	TGTGCCAGCAGCGCAGGGTTCAACACCGGGGAGCTGTTTTTT	CASSAGFNTGELFF
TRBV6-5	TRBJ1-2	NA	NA	TGTGCCAGCAGCCTCACAGGGTGGTATGGCTACACCTTC	CASSLTGWYGYTF
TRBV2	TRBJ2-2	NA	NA	TGTGCCAGCAGTGGAATTCCCGCCGGGGAGCTGTTTTTT	CASSGIPAGELFF
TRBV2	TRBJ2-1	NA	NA	TGTGCCAGCAGTAGTAAACTTCCGAACTCCTACAATGAGCAGTTCTTC	CASSSKLPNSYNEQFF
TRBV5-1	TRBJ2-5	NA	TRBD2	TGCGCCAGCAGCTTGGCCGGGGGGAAGGAGACCCAGTACTTC	CASSLAGGKETQYF
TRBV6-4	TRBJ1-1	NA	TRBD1	TGTGCCAGCAGGCCAGGGGGCGCGGTAAGTGAAGCTTTCTTT	CASRPGGAVSEAFF
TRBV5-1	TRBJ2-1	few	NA	TGCGCCAGCAGCCTCCCGGGCTCCAATGAGCAGTTCTTC	CASSLPGSNEQFF
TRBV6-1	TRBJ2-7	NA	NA	TGTGCCAGCAGTGCCGAAGTCTCCTACGAGCAGTACTTC	CASSAEVSYEQYF
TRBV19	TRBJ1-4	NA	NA	TGTGCCAGTAGTGAGGGCGAAAAACTGTTTTTT	CASSEGEKLFF
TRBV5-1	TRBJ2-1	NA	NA	TGCGCCAGCAGCTTGGTGTTGGCGGGGCCCTACAATGAGCAGTTCTTC	CASSLVLAGPYNEQFF
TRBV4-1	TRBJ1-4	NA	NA	TGCGCCAGCAGCCAAGGCCCAGGGGAAACGGCAACTAATGAAAAACTGTTTTTT	CASSQGPGETATNEKLFF
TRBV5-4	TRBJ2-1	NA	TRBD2	TGTGCCAGCAGCTTGGAAGCGGGAGCCGAACATGAGCAGTTCTTC	CASSLEAGAEHEQFF
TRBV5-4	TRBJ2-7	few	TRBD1	TGTGCCAGCAGCGGACAGGGGGCGGAGGAGCAGTACTTC	CASSGQGAEEQYF
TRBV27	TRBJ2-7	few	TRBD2	TGTGCCAGCAGTGCAAGTGGGGGGGTAATAACCTACGAGCAGTACTTC	CASSASGGVITYEQYF